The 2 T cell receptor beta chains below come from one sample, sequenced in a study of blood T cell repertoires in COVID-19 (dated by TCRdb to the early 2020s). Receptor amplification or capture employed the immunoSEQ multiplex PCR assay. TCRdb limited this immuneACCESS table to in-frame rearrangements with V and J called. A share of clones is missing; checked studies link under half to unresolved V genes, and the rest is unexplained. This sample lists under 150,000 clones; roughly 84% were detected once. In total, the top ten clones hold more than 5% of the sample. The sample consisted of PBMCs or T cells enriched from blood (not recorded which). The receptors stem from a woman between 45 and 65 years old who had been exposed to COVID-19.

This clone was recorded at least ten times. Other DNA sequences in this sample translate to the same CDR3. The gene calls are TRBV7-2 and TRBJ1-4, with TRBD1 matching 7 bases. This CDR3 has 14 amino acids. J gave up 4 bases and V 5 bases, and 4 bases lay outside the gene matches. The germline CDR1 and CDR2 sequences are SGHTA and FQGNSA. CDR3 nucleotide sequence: TGTGCCAGCAGCCCGGGACAGTTTAATGAAAAACTGTTTTTT. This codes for CASSPGQFNEKLFF.

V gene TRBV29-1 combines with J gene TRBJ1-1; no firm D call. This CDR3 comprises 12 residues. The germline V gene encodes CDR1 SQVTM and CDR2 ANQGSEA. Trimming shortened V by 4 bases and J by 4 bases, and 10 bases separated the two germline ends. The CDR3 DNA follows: TGCAGCGTTGGGGAAAGCGGCACTGAAGCTTTCTTT. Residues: CSVGESGTEAFF. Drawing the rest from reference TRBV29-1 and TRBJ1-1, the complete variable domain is SAVISQKPSRDICQRGTSLTIQCQVDSQVTMMFWYRQQPGQSLTLIATANQGSEATYESGFVIDKFPISRPNLTFSTLTVSNMSPEDSSIYLCSVGESGTEAFFGQGTRLTVV.